The rows below give T cell receptor beta chains drawn from one sample of a study of PD-1 blockade in classical Hodgkin lymphoma. Sequenced by immunoSEQ multiplex PCR; TCRdb stores in-frame clones only, minus some. The table includes around 150,000 clones, just under 80% detected once. Sequences were derived from peripheral blood mononuclear cells (PBMCs), sampled before the second cycle of nivolumab. All receptors come from a human donor with classical Hodgkin lymphoma. Both conserved end residues are part of each CDR3. Fields, in order: clone size, J gene, V gene, D gene, CDR3 DNA, CDR3 protein. A D gene is named only where the DNA matches it firmly. A clone size is listed for some rows: how often the clone was seen (once, few, many), or a class if it is expanded.

>.|TRBJ1-1|TRBV21-1|.
TGTGCCAGCAGCAAAGGGGCAGGGAAGGGTGACACTGAAGCTTTCTTT
CASSKGAGKGDTEAFF
>.|TRBJ1-6|TRBV6-1|TRBD1
TGTGCCAGCAAATCCGGGACAGAGAATTCACCCCTCCACTTT
CASKSGTENSPLHF
>.|TRBJ2-7|TRBV5-1|TRBD1
TGCGCCAGCAGCTTGGGGCCGGGACAGAACTACGAGCAGTACTTC
CASSLGPGQNYEQYF
>.|TRBJ1-5|TRBV25-1|.
TGTGCCAGTGGGTACACAGGGACGAATCAGCCCCAGCATTTT
CASGYTGTNQPQHF
>.|TRBJ1-2|TRBV6-6|.
TGTGCCAGCAGTTACATCTCAGGGAACTATGGCTACACCTTC
CASSYISGNYGYTF
>.|TRBJ2-5|TRBV7-4|TRBD1
TGTGCCAGCAGCCCCGGGACAGGGTACGAGACCCAGTACTTC
CASSPGTGYETQYF
>.|TRBJ2-7|TRBV11-2|.
TGTGCCAGCAGCTTTTCCATGGGCGGCTCCTACGAGCAGTACTTC
CASSFSMGGSYEQYF
>.|TRBJ1-2|TRBV7-9|.
TGTGCCAGCCCACAGGGCCTCTATGGCTACACCTTC
CASPQGLYGYTF
>few|TRBJ2-5|TRBV7-9|TRBD2
TGTGCCAGCAGCTTAAGGGGCGGGAGGCAGCAAGAGACCCAGTACTTC
CASSLRGGRQQETQYF
>.|TRBJ2-1|TRBV12-5|TRBD2
TGTGCTAGTGGTTTGGTATACGCGGTGACTAGCGGGGGGGAAGGCAATGAGCAGTTCTTC
CASGLVYAVTSGGEGNEQFF
>.|TRBJ2-2|TRBV6-7|TRBD2
TGTGCCAGCAGCCACCTAGCGGAACCCAACACCGGGGAGCTGTTTTTT
CASSHLAEPNTGELFF
>.|TRBJ2-1|TRBV4-2|.
TGTGCCAGCAGCCAAGAGGGGAACGGGAGAAGGAATGAGCAGTTCTTC
CASSQEGNGRRNEQFF
>.|TRBJ2-1|TRBV5-1|TRBD2
TGCGCCAGCAGCTTGTCCAGTGGGTTATTTACTCCCGGGACTAGCGGGGAACACAATGAGCAGTTCTTC
CASSLSSGLFTPGTSGEHNEQFF
>.|TRBJ2-2|TRBV6-1|TRBD1
TGTGCCAGCATGTTTGGGACAGTGAACACCGGGGAGCTGTTTTTT
CASMFGTVNTGELFF
>.|TRBJ2-7|TRBV5-1|TRBD1
TGCGCCAGCAGAGCAGGGACAGGGACAAAAATCTACGAGCAGTACTTC
CASRAGTGTKIYEQYF
>.|TRBJ1-4|TRBV19|.
TGTGCCAGTAGTACCCCAGGGAAGCTTAATGAAAAACTGTTTTTT
CASSTPGKLNEKLFF
>.|TRBJ2-3|TRBV2|TRBD2
TGTGCCAGCAGTGACGGTAGCGGGGGGTGGACAGATACGCAGTATTTT
CASSDGSGGWTDTQYF
>.|TRBJ1-2|TRBV6-5|TRBD1
TGTGCCAGCAGTTACGCACTCCGACAGGGAGAGGGCTACACCTTC
CASSYALRQGEGYTF
>.|TRBJ1-2|TRBV6-5|TRBD1
TGTGCCAGCAGCCCCCGCGGGGACAGCTATGGCTACACCTTC
CASSPRGDSYGYTF
>.|TRBJ2-7|TRBV7-8|.
TGTGCCAGCAGCCCCGCCTCTCCGGGACATAGCTACGAGCAGTACTTC
CASSPASPGHSYEQYF
>.|TRBJ2-3|TRBV11-3|TRBD2
TGTGCCAGCAGCTTAGTCCCGGGGGAGGGCACTAGCACAGATACGCAGTATTTT
CASSLVPGEGTSTDTQYF
>few|TRBJ1-2|TRBV6-5|.
TGTGCCAGCAGTTCCAGGGGAGGCTACACCTTC
CASSSRGGYTF
>.|TRBJ1-2|TRBV5-1|.
TGCGCCAGCAGCACATGGGAGGCGGATGGCTACACCTTC
CASSTWEADGYTF
>.|TRBJ2-1|TRBV9|TRBD2
TGTGCCAGCAGCGTAACTAGCGGTAATGAGCAGTTCTTC
CASSVTSGNEQFF
>once|TRBJ2-3|TRBV7-6|.
TGTGCCAGCAGCTTGAGACTAGATTGGGATACGCAGTATTTT
CASSLRLDWDTQYF
>.|TRBJ1-6|TRBV5-3|.
TGTGCCAGAAGCCTCGACACTCTCTCCTATAATTCACCCCTCCACTTT
CARSLDTLSYNSPLHF
>.|TRBJ2-1|TRBV19|TRBD2
TGTGCCAGTAGTCCCCGGACTAGCGGAACCGATGAGCAGTTCTTC
CASSPRTSGTDEQFF
>once|TRBJ2-7|TRBV5-6|.
TGTGCCAGCAGCTTTTTTCGTGACAGACGATACGAGCAGTACTTC
CASSFFRDRRYEQYF
>.|TRBJ2-7|TRBV5-6|.
TGTGCCAGCAGCCCGGTTCAAGGGGTCTACTACGAGCAGTACTTC
CASSPVQGVYYEQYF
>once|TRBJ2-3|TRBV10-1|TRBD2
TGCGCCAAGGGGACTAGCTTGACAGATACGCAGTATTTT
CAKGTSLTDTQYF
>.|TRBJ2-2|TRBV5-6|TRBD1
TGTGCCAGCAGCTTGGTACAGGGGGCGGGGGACACCGGGGAGCTGTTTTTT
CASSLVQGAGDTGELFF
>once|TRBJ1-3|TRBV7-9|.
TGTGCCAGCAGCACCGGGACCGACTCTGGAAACACCATATATTTT
CASSTGTDSGNTIYF
>.|TRBJ1-1|TRBV2|TRBD1
TGTGCCAGCAGACAACAGGGGGTCAGCTCTGAAGCTTTCTTT
CASRQQGVSSEAFF
>.|TRBJ2-2|TRBV18|TRBD1
TGTGCCAGCTCACCCAGGACAGGGCTGGACACCGGGGAGCTGTTTTTT
CASSPRTGLDTGELFF
>.|TRBJ1-1|TRBV6-6|.
TGTGCCAGCAGTTACAAGGAGGACACTGAAGCTTTCTTT
CASSYKEDTEAFF
>few|TRBJ2-3|TRBV6-5|.
TGTGCCAGCAGTTTCGGCACAGGGCGAGATACGCAGTATTTT
CASSFGTGRDTQYF
>.|TRBJ1-2|TRBV6-5|.
TGTGCCAGCAGTTACGGGTCTTCAGCTAACTATGGCTACACCTTC
CASSYGSSANYGYTF
>.|TRBJ2-3|TRBV28|TRBD2
TGTGCCAGCAGTCCTCAGCGGGGACCCACAGATACGCAGTATTTT
CASSPQRGPTDTQYF
>.|TRBJ2-1|TRBV7-3|.
TGTGCCAGCAGCGCGGCAGGGGTGGCCCACAATGAGCAGTTCTTC
CASSAAGVAHNEQFF
>.|TRBJ2-3|TRBV6-6|TRBD2
TGTGCCAGCAGTTACGTGGCGGGGGGGCTTACAGATACGCAGTATTTT
CASSYVAGGLTDTQYF
>.|TRBJ1-1|TRBV28|.
TGTGCCAGCAGTTTAGGGACCGAGGAGGGGTACACTGAAGCTTTCTTT
CASSLGTEEGYTEAFF
>.|TRBJ2-5|TRBV28|TRBD1
TGTGCCAGCAGTAAGACAGGGGGCTTTAGGGAGACCCAGTACTTC
CASSKTGGFRETQYF
>.|TRBJ2-2|TRBV21-1|.
TGTGCCAGCAGAGCAGGGGGCGCTTTTATGAAAACCGGGGAGCTGTTTTTT
CASRAGGAFMKTGELFF
>.|TRBJ2-1|TRBV11-3|TRBD1
TGTGCCAGCAGCCCGCGGACAGGCAACTCCTACAATGAGCAGTTCTTC
CASSPRTGNSYNEQFF
>.|TRBJ2-7|TRBV5-6|.
TGTGCCAGCAGCTTACAGGGCGAGCAGTACTTC
CASSLQGEQYF
>few|TRBJ1-2|TRBV11-2|.
TGTGCCAGCAGCCTTACAGGGATCTATGGCTACACCTTC
CASSLTGIYGYTF
>.|TRBJ1-2|TRBV2|TRBD1
TGTGCCAGCAGTGGGGACAGTCATGGCTACACCTTC
CASSGDSHGYTF
>.|TRBJ1-1|TRBV6-5|.
TGTGCCAGCAGTTATTCCCTGCAACCTTGGGAGACTGAAGCTTTCTTT
CASSYSLQPWETEAFF